These 19 T cell receptor beta chains share one sample of origin, sequenced in a study of monozygotic twins with cystic fibrosis. This table comes from immunoSEQ multiplex PCR, and its TCRdb copy is limited to in-frame clones, with some not included. This table holds 15,000 or so clones, around 83% found once. Sequencing input: blood. All receptors derive from a boy aged 10-17 years with cystic fibrosis.

The rearrangement uses TRBV12-5 and TRBJ1-5, with 8 bases matching TRBD1. J was trimmed by 3 bases and V by 0 bases; bases with no gene match: 4. The germline V gene has CDR1 LGHNT and CDR2 FRNRAP. The CDR3 is made up of 16 amino acids. As DNA, the CDR3 is TGTGCTAGTGGTTTGGTCCCGGGACAGGTCAATCAGCCCCAGCATTTT. Its protein is CASGLVPGQVNQPQHF.

The chain links TRBV5-6 to TRBJ1-3; D is ambiguous. Germline lookup yields CDR1 SGHDT and CDR2 YYEEEE. The CDR3 contains 13 residues. Between the trimmed V and J ends, which lost 1 base and 3 bases, there was a span of 5 bases. The DNA for the CDR3 is TGTGCCAGCAGCTTGATGCGTGGAAACACCATATATTTT. Translating gives CASSLMRGNTIYF.

This clone was detected only a few times. The gene calls are TRBV29-1 and TRBJ2-1; 11 nucleotides align to TRBD1. From germline, CDR1 is SQVTM and CDR2 ANQGSEA. J gave up 8 bases and V 6 bases, and 9 bases lay outside the gene matches. The CDR3 runs to 14 residues. The CDR3 is CSVDGQGATHEQFF. The CDR3 bases are TGCAGCGTGGACGGACAGGGGGCTACTCATGAGCAGTTCTTC.

V gene TRBV12-5 combines with J gene TRBJ2-1; no clear D. The CDR3 is 13 amino acids. Germline V gives CDR1 LGHNT, CDR2 FRNRAP. Trimming pared 3 bases from V and 7 bases from J, leaving 10 bases between. CDR3 nucleotides: TGTGCTAGTGGTTTCTCGACCAGTAATGAGCAGTTCTTC. Translating gives CASGFSTSNEQFF.

The V call is TRBV19, the J call TRBJ2-5; TRBD2 aligns across 8 bases. Trimming cost V 7 bases and J 5 bases; bases outside gene matches: 9. Germline V CDR1 and CDR2: LNHDA, SQIVND (reference sequence). The CDR3 length is 14 residues. CDR3 sequence reads: CASTPRRGGETQYF. The CDR3 DNA follows: TGTGCCAGTACACCCCGACGCGGGGGGGAGACCCAGTACTTC.

The chain uses TRBV30 and TRBJ2-3; D unclear. The CDR3 is 10 residues long. The germline V gene encodes CDR1 GTSNPN and CDR2 SVGIG (reference sequence). The V and J ends lost 2 bases and 6 bases respectively, with 3 bases between them. In DNA, the CDR3 is TGTGCCTGGAGTAGGGATACGCAGTATTTT. This codes for CAWSRDTQYF.

The V gene is TRBV5-6, the J gene TRBJ2-2, with a possible D match to TRBD2 (5 bases). V lost 0 bases, J lost 4 bases, and 13 bases lay in between. In germline, CDR1 is SGHDT, CDR2 YYEEEE. This CDR3 contains 16 residues. The CDR3 protein is CASSLGRDTSTGELFF. The CDR3 nucleotides read TGTGCCAGCAGCTTGGGCAGAGACACTAGCACCGGGGAGCTGTTTTTT.

The chain couples TRBV9 to TRBJ2-1, with 11 bases fitting TRBD2. Germline CDR1 reads SGDLS; CDR2 reads YYNGEE. Trimming cost V 4 bases and J 0 bases; bases outside gene matches: 15. This CDR3 is built from 20 residues. CDR3 sequence reads: CASSRRTSGPPRSSYNEQFF. CDR3 in DNA: TGTGCCAGCAGCCGAAGGACTAGCGGGCCACCTAGGAGCTCCTACAATGAGCAGTTCTTC.

V is TRBV7-2 and J is TRBJ1-3; no definite D call. Trimming shortened V by 3 bases and J by 0 bases, and 6 bases separated the two germline ends. The germline gives CDR1 SGHTA, CDR2 FQGNSA. The CDR3 covers 14 residues. The CDR3 sequence: CASSLTVSGNTIYF. The CDR3 DNA follows: TGTGCCAGCAGCTTGACGGTCTCTGGAAACACCATATATTTT.

This chain joins TRBV6-5 and TRBJ2-1; D may be TRBD1 (5 bases). The length of the CDR3 is 14 residues. V was cut by 4 bases and J by 3 bases, with 10 bases left in between. The germline CDR1 and CDR2 sequences are MNHEY and SVGAGI. This CDR3 reads CASSSDKVYNEQFF. CDR3 DNA: TGTGCCAGCAGTTCGGACAAGGTCTACAATGAGCAGTTCTTC.

The chain employs TRBV4-1 and TRBJ2-7; D possibly matches TRBD1 or TRBD2 (5 bases each). Per germline, CDR1 MGHRA and CDR2 YSYEKL. V lost 0 bases to trimming and J lost 2 bases, with 29 bases between them. The CDR3 runs 21 residues. CDR3 protein: CASSQDLTGNYRDPVTYEQYF. Written as DNA, the CDR3 is TGCGCCAGCAGCCAAGATCTCACAGGAAACTACCGGGACCCCGTTACCTACGAGCAGTACTTC.

The V gene is TRBV2, the J gene TRBJ2-2; D is unresolved. This CDR3 region has 13 residues. CDR1 and CDR2 (germline): SNHLY, FYNNEI. The V gene lost 0 bases and the J gene lost 9 bases, with 8 bases spanning the gap. CDR3 sequence: CASSEAQERELFF. The CDR3, as DNA: TGTGCCAGCAGTGAAGCGCAGGAGAGGGAGCTGTTTTTT. Full variable domain (outside the CDR3, taken from reference TRBV2 and TRBJ2-2): EPEVTQTPSHQVTQMGQEVILRCVPISNHLYFYWYRQILGQKVEFLVSFYNNEISEKSEIFDDQFSVERPDGSNFTLKIRSTKLEDSAMYFCASSEAQERELFFGEGSRLTVL.

The chain uses TRBV27 and TRBJ1-2, with TRBD1 matching over 7 bases. This CDR3 region has 15 residues. From germline, CDR1 is MNHEY and CDR2 SMNVEV (reference sequence). The V segment lost 4 bases and the J segment 0 bases; nucleotides outside the gene matches: 5. In DNA form, the CDR3 reads TGTGCCAGCAGTTATTCCGGGACAGCTAACTATGGCTACACCTTC. Protein product: CASSYSGTANYGYTF.

The chain couples TRBV4-2 to TRBJ1-2; D remains unclear. The CDR3 extends over 15 amino acids. Germline CDR1 LGHNA, CDR2 YNFKEQ. The V gene lost 3 bases and the J gene lost 0 bases, with 11 bases spanning the gap. CDR3 protein: CASSHHQATNYGYTF. The CDR3 region has the DNA TGTGCCAGCAGCCATCACCAGGCGACTAACTATGGCTACACCTTC.

The chain uses TRBV7-2 and TRBJ2-2; no clear D. V gave up 5 bases and J gave up 6 bases, with 10 bases separating them. Germline lookup yields CDR1 SGHTA and CDR2 FQGNSA. This CDR3 is 13 amino acids long. In DNA, the CDR3 is TGTGCCAGCAGCCCCCGATGGGCCGGGGAGCTGTTTTTT. Translated: CASSPRWAGELFF.

The CDR3 DNA reads TGTGCCACCAGCAGAGATCTCGGGGGTGGAAACACCATATATTTT. Protein sequence: CATSRDLGGGNTIYF. V and J are TRBV15 and TRBJ1-3; D is perhaps TRBD1 (5 bases). The V and J ends lost 0 bases and 3 bases respectively, with 9 bases between them. Per germline, CDR1 LNHNV and CDR2 YYDKDF (reference sequence). The CDR3 runs to 15 residues.

The V gene is TRBV7-9, the J gene TRBJ2-4, with TRBD2 matching over 7 bases. V shed 0 bases and J 5 bases; nucleotides not matched to a gene: 13. CDR1 and CDR2 (germline): SEHNR, FQNEAQ (reference sequence). There are 18 residues in the CDR3. This CDR3 is CASSLAFNRKGRENIQYF. The DNA for the CDR3 is TGTGCCAGCAGCTTAGCGTTCAATCGGAAGGGGAGGGAAAACATTCAGTACTTC.

The rearrangement uses TRBV6-6 and TRBJ2-2, with D tentatively TRBD2 (6 bases). Germline V gene lookup returns CDR1 MNHNY and CDR2 SVGAGI (reference sequence). The CDR3 runs to 13 residues. Trimming cost V 7 bases and J 2 bases, with 8 bases left between them. The CDR3 DNA sequence: TGTGCCAGCAATAGCGGTAACACCGGGGAGCTGTTTTTT. Protein: CASNSGNTGELFF.

This clone was observed a few times. The chain's CDR3 is CASSQEAGVNEQFF. The CDR3 nucleotides are TGCGCCAGCAGCCAAGAGGCAGGGGTCAATGAGCAGTTCTTC. The chain recombines TRBV4-1 with TRBJ2-1, with D perhaps matching TRBD1 (6 bases). CDR3 length: 14 amino acids. Trimming shortened V by 0 bases and J by 6 bases, and 9 bases separated the two germline ends. CDR1 and CDR2 from the germline V gene are MGHRA and YSYEKL.